Each of the 24 T cell receptor beta chains below was sequenced from the same sample in a study. TCRdb recomputed calls from the RT-PCR reads with MiXCR, one row per CDR3 protein. This table has almost 700,000 distinct CDR3 sequences, 12% to 15% appearing once. The material sequenced was memory CD4+ T cells from blood. The source is a female donor in good health, serving as a healthy control.

This clonotype occurred a few times. The chain joins TRBV20-1 to TRBJ1-1; 10 bases are shared with TRBD1. This CDR3 is built from 15 residues. The J segment lost 1 base and the V segment lost 5 bases, leaving 7 bases of the junction unmatched. Germline lookup yields CDR1 DFQATT and CDR2 SNEGSKA (reference sequence). The CDR3 protein is CSAPEGDRGNTEAFF. CDR3 bases: TGCAGTGCTCCAGAGGGGGACAGGGGGAACACTGAAGCTTTCTTT.

This clonotype occurred a few times. V gene TRBV28 combines with J gene TRBJ2-7; 8 bases are shared with TRBD1. CDR3 length: 15 residues. V lost 6 bases and J lost 2; bases outside the gene matches: 9. Germline V gene lookup returns CDR1 MDHEN and CDR2 SYDVKM. CDR3 sequence reads: CASRVLGQGPYEQYF. The CDR3, as DNA: TGTGCCAGCAGGGTACTAGGACAGGGACCCTACGAGCAGTACTTC.

V and J are TRBV12-3 or TRBV12-4 and TRBJ2-7; 8 positions agree with TRBD1. Trimming cost V 6 bases and J 3 bases; bases outside gene matches: 10. The CDR3 is 15 amino acids. Here the CDR3 DNA reads TGTGCCAGCAGGCTTCACCCGGGACAGGTCTACGAGCAGTACTTC. Translating it yields CASRLHPGQVYEQYF.

This clonotype was counted between two and nine times. The CDR3 sequence is CASSLGHTRDAQYF. Here the CDR3 DNA reads TGCGCCAGCAGCTTGGGCCATACAAGAGATGCCCAGTACTTC. V usage is TRBV5-1 and J usage is TRBJ2-5; D remains ambiguous. The CDR3 sequence is 14 residues long. Trimming stripped 0 bases from V and 9 bases from J, with 15 bases between. Per germline, CDR1 SGHRS and CDR2 YFSETQ.

This clonotype was picked up many times. This rearrangement joins TRBV30 to TRBJ2-5, with 13 bases fitting TRBD2. V gave up 3 bases and J gave up 4 bases; unmatched junction bases: 8. This CDR3 has 16 amino acids. Germline V gene sequence: CDR1 GTSNPN, CDR2 SVGIG (reference sequence). The chain's CDR3 is CAWRDRTSGSRETQYF. CDR3 in DNA: TGTGCCTGGAGAGATAGGACTAGCGGGAGTAGAGAGACCCAGTACTTC.

The J gene is TRBJ2-1, the V gene TRBV7-2; D remains ambiguous. Trimming left V 4 bases short and J 0 bases short, with 10 bases between. The CDR3 totals 15 residues. Germline assignment: CDR1 SGHTA and CDR2 FQGNSA. CDR3 nucleotides: TGTGCCAGCAGCTCCCTATCCCTCTCCTACAATGAGCAGTTCTTC. Amino acid sequence: CASSSLSLSYNEQFF. The full variable domain, its missing parts supplied by reference TRBV7-2 and TRBJ2-1, is GAGVSQSPSNKVTEKGKDVELRCDPISGHTALYWYRQSLGQGLEFLIYFQGNSAPDKSGLPSDRFSAERTGGSVSTLTIQRTQQEDSAVYLCASSSLSLSYNEQFFGPGTRLTVL.

This chain connects TRBV6-5 to TRBJ2-7; the match to TRBD1 covers 9 bases. Losses at the gene ends were 6 bases for V and 3 bases for J; bases not matched to a gene: 6. The CDR3 extends over 14 amino acids. Per germline, CDR1 MNHEY and CDR2 SVGAGI. The CDR3 nucleotides read TGTGCCAGCAGAGGTGACAGGGGGGACTACGAGCAGTACTTC. It encodes CASRGDRGDYEQYF.

V usage is TRBV5-5 and J usage is TRBJ2-1, with TRBD2 matching over 12 bases. Germline V gives CDR1 SGHKS, CDR2 YYEKEE (reference sequence). The CDR3 covers 17 residues. Trimming took 2 bases from V and 5 from J; bases not matched to a gene: 8. The CDR3: CASSFVWRTSGNNEQFF. In DNA, the CDR3 is TGTGCCAGCAGCTTTGTATGGCGGACTAGCGGGAACAATGAGCAGTTCTTC.

This clonotype has at least ten counts. The chain couples TRBV12-3 or TRBV12-4 to TRBJ1-1; D not resolved. The CDR3 has 13 residues. Trimming removed 7 bases from V and 0 bases from J, with 9 bases in between. This chain's CDR3 is CASTPVLNTEAFF. For the CDR3, the DNA is TGTGCCAGCACCCCGGTACTGAACACTGAAGCTTTCTTT.

This clonotype showed up many times. The chain carries TRBV20-1 and TRBJ2-1, with 7 bases lining up with TRBD1. CDR1 and CDR2 (germline): DFQATT, SNEGSKA (reference sequence). V lost 3 bases, J lost 8 bases, and 16 bases stayed unmatched. CDR3 size: 16 residues. CDR3 in amino acids: CSARGPRQGWADEQFF. In DNA form, the CDR3 reads TGCAGTGCTAGGGGGCCCCGACAGGGTTGGGCGGATGAGCAGTTCTTC.

This clonotype appeared many times. The gene calls are TRBV5-6 and TRBJ2-7, with unresolved D. V shed 2 bases and J shed 5 bases, with 5 bases lying between them. CDR1 is SGHDT, CDR2 YYEEEE, per germline. CDR3 length: 11 amino acids. CDR3 DNA: TGTGCCAGCAGCTTATTTAACGAGCAGTACTTC. It specifies CASSLFNEQYF.

This chain connects TRBV10-3 to TRBJ1-1; weak D call: TRBD1 (5 bases). Trimming removed 0 bases at V and 8 bases at J, with 13 bases between. This CDR3 spans 14 amino acids. Germline assignment: CDR1 ENHRY and CDR2 SYGVKD. The CDR3 DNA reads as TGTGCCATCAGTGAGTCGATTGGGGACCCAGAAGCTTTCTTT. Translation gives CAISESIGDPEAFF.

Only a few counts were recorded for this clonotype. V gene TRBV11-1 combines with J gene TRBJ2-1; TRBD1 or TRBD2 may be the D gene (5 bases each). The germline V gene encodes CDR1 SGHAT and CDR2 FQDESV (reference sequence). CDR3 size: 16 residues. V was trimmed by 2 bases and J by 4 bases, leaving 15 bases between them. CDR3 sequence: CASSLLGTSRYNEQFF. For the CDR3, the DNA is TGTGCCAGCAGCTTACTCGGGACCTCCCGGTACAATGAGCAGTTCTTC.

The V and J genes are TRBV6-5 and TRBJ2-2, with D perhaps matching TRBD2 (6 bases). Trimming took 6 bases from V and 4 from J, leaving 18 bases between them. CDR3 length equals 16 residues. Germline CDR1 is MNHEY and CDR2 is SVGAGI. In DNA, the CDR3 is TGTGCCAGCAGGATCTTCAGGGAGGCGGGCACCGGGGAGCTGTTTTTT. It yields the protein CASRIFREAGTGELFF.

The genes are TRBV7-9 and TRBJ1-2; 8 nucleotides match TRBD1. The length of the CDR3 is 14 residues. Trimming removed 3 bases from V and 8 bases from J; junction bases left unmatched: 8. The germline CDR1 and CDR2 sequences are SEHNR and FQNEAQ (reference sequence). The CDR3 protein is CASSFSTGGLGYTF. The CDR3 region has the DNA TGTGCCAGCAGCTTCTCAACAGGGGGGCTCGGCTACACCTTC.

Notes on this clonotype: This could be a read error, since a much larger clone is one nucleotide away. The rearrangement links TRBV15 to TRBJ2-3; 7 nucleotides align to TRBD2. Germline V gene lookup returns CDR1 LNHNV and CDR2 YYDKDF (reference sequence). The CDR3 runs to 13 residues. The CDR3 region has the DNA TGTGCCACCAGCAGGGACCGGGGGGATACGAAGTATTTT. Translated, it gives CATSRDRGDTKYF.

Ten or more counts support this clonotype. The rearrangement uses TRBV7-2 and TRBJ2-2, with TRBD1 identical over 7 bases. V dropped 1 base and J dropped 7; count of bases not matched to a gene: 9. CDR3 length: 16 residues. Germline values: CDR1 SGHTA, CDR2 FQGNSA. The CDR3 loop is CASSLGRTGFGGELFF. The CDR3 DNA sequence: TGTGCCAGCAGCTTAGGCCGGACAGGATTTGGCGGGGAGCTGTTTTTT. Full variable domain (rest looked up from reference TRBV7-2 and TRBJ2-2): GAGVSQSPSNKVTEKGKDVELRCDPISGHTALYWYRQSLGQGLEFLIYFQGNSAPDKSGLPSDRFSAERTGGSVSTLTIQRTQQEDSAVYLCASSLGRTGFGGELFFGEGSRLTVL.

This clonotype has just a few counts. The chain combines TRBV27 with TRBJ2-3; D is possibly TRBD1 or TRBD2 (6 bases each). This CDR3 has 14 residues. The germline V gene encodes CDR1 MNHEY and CDR2 SMNVEV (reference sequence). V shed 2 bases and J shed 4 bases, with 10 bases lying between them. The CDR3 protein is CASSLRGVADTQYF. The CDR3 DNA reads as TGTGCCAGCAGTTTAAGGGGGGTCGCAGATACGCAGTATTTT.

The rearrangement joins TRBV5-4 to TRBJ2-1; 7 positions match TRBD2. Germline loops: CDR1 SGHNT, CDR2 YYREEE (reference sequence). With V trimmed by 4 bases and J by 0 bases, 7 bases remained unmatched. There are 16 residues in the CDR3. The chain's CDR3 is CASSPQRGNSYNEQFF. The DNA of the CDR3 is TGTGCCAGCAGCCCTCAGCGGGGAAACTCCTACAATGAGCAGTTCTTC.

The chain has TRBV6-6 and TRBJ1-5; no reliable D call. The CDR3 totals 13 residues. Trimming took 2 bases from V and 7 from J, leaving 9 bases between them. CDR1 MNHNY and CDR2 SVGAGI come from the germline V gene (reference sequence). The CDR3: CASSYTSLQPQHF. The CDR3 DNA is TGTGCCAGCAGTTACACGAGCTTGCAGCCCCAGCATTTT.

The CDR3 here is CASSYSYVGGTDTQYF. The CDR3 DNA reads TGTGCCAGCAGTTACTCGTATGTGGGTGGCACAGATACGCAGTATTTT. The rearrangement uses TRBV6-5 and TRBJ2-3; D not resolved. Per germline, CDR1 MNHEY and CDR2 SVGAGI. The CDR3 consists of 16 residues. Trimming pared 0 bases from V and 1 base from J, leaving 11 bases between.

This clonotype turned up a few times. V gene TRBV2 combines with J gene TRBJ1-2; D uncertain. V dropped 3 bases and J dropped 4 bases, with 9 bases sitting between them. CDR3 length: 13 residues. Germline CDR1 and CDR2: SNHLY and FYNNEI. In DNA, the CDR3 is TGTGCCAGCAGTGAGGAGCTAAGCTATGGCTACACCTTC. It codes for CASSEELSYGYTF.

This rearrangement joins TRBV12-3 or TRBV12-4 to TRBJ1-2; D is undetermined. The CDR3 totals 13 residues. Trimming cost V 4 bases and J 4 bases, with 10 bases left between them. The chain's CDR3 is CASSSDMLYGYTF. The CDR3 DNA reads as TGTGCCAGCAGTTCTGACATGCTCTATGGCTACACCTTC.

This clonotype has ten or more counts. The chain has TRBV5-1 and TRBJ2-3, with 7 bases that match TRBD2. The CDR3 runs to 15 residues. V dropped 1 base and J dropped 4; count of bases not matched to a gene: 6. The germline gives CDR1 SGHRS, CDR2 YFSETQ. CDR3 residues: CASSLSAGTADTQYF. Here the CDR3 DNA reads TGCGCCAGCAGCTTGTCAGCGGGGACCGCAGATACGCAGTATTTT.